The clone carrying this T cell receptor beta chain has just one count. Its antigen is unknown. Germline V gene data show CDR1 as SGHVS and CDR2 as FQNEAQ. Trimming took 1 base from V and 5 from J; bases not matched to a gene: 7. The CDR3 spans 16 residues. The data are from a study of cytomegalovirus exposure and HLA in healthy donors. Findings and limits, study-wide: Most TCR beta V segments were productive about 87% or about 30% of the time in an earlier analysis. Reports state that TCR beta sequences accurately predicted most subjects' HLA-A and HLA-B alleles.

Amplification used 60 Vbeta primers and 13 Jbeta primers. Sequencing used immunoSEQ multiplex PCR; TCRdb keeps in-frame clones, though not all of them. The sample records 75,000 to 100,000 clones, approximately 79% being singletons. The TCR comes from a male donor in good health and CMV-seronegative. The chain carries TRBV7-8 and TRBJ2-3; 9 bases agree with TRBD2. Source material: PBMCs. Here the CDR3 reads CASSLVRGRAVDTQYF. CDR3 coding DNA: TGTGCCAGCAGCTTAGTTCGCGGGAGGGCCGTAGATACGCAGTATTTT.